This T cell receptor (beta chain) originates from a study of blood T cell repertoires in COVID-19. Profiled with immunoSEQ multiplex PCR; TCRdb holds only in-frame clones, not every one. The sample includes some 160,000 clones, 79% of them seen just once. This CDR3 region has 11 residues. Germline CDR1 SGHAT, CDR2 FQNNGV. V lost 3 bases, J lost 6 bases, and 3 bases lay in between. The source is a woman between 65 and 79 years old in a cohort exposed to, infected with or recovered from COVID-19 (not recorded which). The sample was PBMCs or T cells enriched from blood (not recorded which). J is TRBJ2-1 and V is TRBV11-2; D not resolved. The CDR3 coding sequence is TGTGCCAGCAGCTTTAGCAATGAGCAGTTCTTC. This sequence encodes CASSFSNEQFF.